This T cell receptor (beta chain) was documented in a study of T cells in Graves' hyperthyroidism and ophthalmopathy. This clonotype was seen a few times. With 6 bases removed from V and 4 bases from J, the gap between germline ends came to 7 bases. The CDR3 runs 12 residues. TCR beta CDR3 region amplification was performed from RNA transcripts. The study used the HTBI primer set for a first-round RT-PCR of the TCR CDR3. MiXCR, run by TCRdb on the multiplex PCR reads, gives a single entry per CDR3 protein. In the table there are about 700,000 distinct CDR3 sequences, less than 15% of which are singletons. PBMCs were derived from about 10 ml fresh peripheral blood.

The sequencing sample was made of blood. The sequence was obtained from a young woman with Graves' hyperthyroidism. The J gene is TRBJ1-5, the V gene TRBV12-3 or TRBV12-4; D gene ambiguous. Here the CDR3 reads CASSVGNQPQHF. For the CDR3, the DNA is TGTGCCAGCAGCGTAGGAAATCAGCCCCAGCATTTT.